These 4 T cell receptor beta chains were sequenced from one sample in a study of blood T cell repertoires in COVID-19 (dated by TCRdb to about 2020). Library preparation used the immunoSEQ multiplex PCR assay. TCRdb obtained this table from immuneACCESS and retained in-frame rearrangements with V and J assigned. These tables miss some clones; where compared with another copy, unresolved V genes account for less than half of the shortfall, and the remainder is unexplained. In all, the sample holds approximately 94,000 clones, and roughly 92% of those were seen once. The ten biggest clones cover approximately 2.2% of the sample. Specimen: peripheral blood. These receptors all stem from a man aged 45-65 years with active COVID-19.

CDR3 nucleotides: TGTGCCACCAGCAAACCCTTGGAGGCCACCGGGGAGCTGTTTTTT. This translates into CATSKPLEATGELFF. The chain carries TRBV24-1 and TRBJ2-2, with D possibly TRBD2 on 5 matching bases. CDR1 and CDR2 (germline): KGHDR, SFDVKD. The CDR3 totals 15 residues. Between the trimmed V and J ends, which lost 7 bases and 4 bases, there was a span of 15 bases.

This chain joins TRBV9 and TRBJ2-5, with 8 bases identical to TRBD2. This CDR3 has 15 residues. Germline lookup yields CDR1 SGDLS and CDR2 YYNGEE. Trimming at V came to 0 bases and at J to 4 bases, leaving 5 bases not matched to a gene. The CDR3 bases are TGTGCCAGCAGCGTAGGAGCGGGGGATGGAGAGACCCAGTACTTC. This sequence encodes CASSVGAGDGETQYF.

This rearrangement joins TRBV11-2 to TRBJ1-4; TRBD1 matches 7 bases. Germline CDR1 is SGHAT and CDR2 is FQNNGV. The junction had 10 bases not matched to a gene; V was cut back by 5 bases and J by 7 bases. There are 15 residues in the CDR3. CDR3 nucleotide sequence: TGTGCCAGCAGCCAGGGGGGCCAGGGGGGTGAAAAACTGTTTTTT. The encoded protein is CASSQGGQGGEKLFF.

The chain carries TRBV5-4 and TRBJ2-3; D possibly corresponds to TRBD1 (6 bases). This CDR3 region has 15 residues. Trimming took 0 bases from V and 6 from J, leaving 14 bases between them. Per germline, CDR1 SGHNT and CDR2 YYREEE (reference sequence). Here the CDR3 reads CASSLGGRGEDTQYF. CDR3 DNA sequence: TGTGCCAGCAGCTTGGGGGGCAGGGGAGAGGATACGCAGTATTTT.